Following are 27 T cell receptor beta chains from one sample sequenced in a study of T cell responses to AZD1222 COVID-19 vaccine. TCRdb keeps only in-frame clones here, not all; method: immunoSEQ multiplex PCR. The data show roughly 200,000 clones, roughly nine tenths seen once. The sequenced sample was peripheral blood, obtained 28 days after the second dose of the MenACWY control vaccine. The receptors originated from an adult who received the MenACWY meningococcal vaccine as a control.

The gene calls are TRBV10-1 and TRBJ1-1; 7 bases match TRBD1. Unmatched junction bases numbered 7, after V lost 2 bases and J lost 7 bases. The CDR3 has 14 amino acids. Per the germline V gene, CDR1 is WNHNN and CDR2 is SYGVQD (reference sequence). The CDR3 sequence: CASSETGDGSEAFF. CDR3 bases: TGCGCCAGCAGTGAGACAGGGGATGGGAGTGAAGCTTTCTTT.

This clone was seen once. The CDR3: CASSDSGARPDTQYF. The DNA of the CDR3 is TGTGCCAGCAGTGACTCGGGAGCAAGACCAGATACGCAGTATTTT. V and J are TRBV6-4 and TRBJ2-3; possibly TRBD2 for D (5 bases). Germline CDR1 reads MRHNA; CDR2 reads SNTAGT. V was shortened by 0 bases and J by 4 bases, with 11 bases between the two germline ends. The CDR3 loop spans 15 amino acids.

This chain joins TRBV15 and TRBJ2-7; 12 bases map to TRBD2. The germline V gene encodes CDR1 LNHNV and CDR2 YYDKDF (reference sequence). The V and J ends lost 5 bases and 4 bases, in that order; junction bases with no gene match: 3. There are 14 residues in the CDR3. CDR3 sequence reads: CATSPLAGGYEQYF. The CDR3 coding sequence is TGTGCCACCAGCCCTCTAGCGGGGGGGTACGAGCAGTACTTC.

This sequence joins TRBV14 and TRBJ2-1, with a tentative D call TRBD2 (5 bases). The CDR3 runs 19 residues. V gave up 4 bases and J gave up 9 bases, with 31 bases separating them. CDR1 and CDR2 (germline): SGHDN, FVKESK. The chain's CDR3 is CASSPGRRWSGRFSSEQFF. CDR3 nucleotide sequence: TGTGCCAGCAGCCCGGGTCGGCGGTGGAGCGGCCGATTTTCCAGTGAGCAGTTCTTC.

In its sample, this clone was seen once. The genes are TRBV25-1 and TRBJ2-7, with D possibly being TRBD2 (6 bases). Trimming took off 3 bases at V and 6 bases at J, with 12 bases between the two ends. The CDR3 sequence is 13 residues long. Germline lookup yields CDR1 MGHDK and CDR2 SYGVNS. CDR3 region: CASSDTSWGEQYF. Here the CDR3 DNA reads TGTGCCAGCAGTGATACTAGCTGGGGCGAGCAGTACTTC.

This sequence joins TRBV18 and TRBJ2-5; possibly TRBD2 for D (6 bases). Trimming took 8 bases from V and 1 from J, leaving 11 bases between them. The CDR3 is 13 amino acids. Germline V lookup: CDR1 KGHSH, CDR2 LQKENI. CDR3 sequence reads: CASIRETQETQYF. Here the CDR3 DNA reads TGTGCCAGCATCCGGGAGACCCAAGAGACCCAGTACTTC.

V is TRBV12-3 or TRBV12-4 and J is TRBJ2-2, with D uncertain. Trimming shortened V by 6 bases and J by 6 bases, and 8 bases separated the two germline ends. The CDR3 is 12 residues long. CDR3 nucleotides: TGTGCCAGCAGCCCCCTAGCCGGGGAGCTGTTTTTT. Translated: CASSPLAGELFF.

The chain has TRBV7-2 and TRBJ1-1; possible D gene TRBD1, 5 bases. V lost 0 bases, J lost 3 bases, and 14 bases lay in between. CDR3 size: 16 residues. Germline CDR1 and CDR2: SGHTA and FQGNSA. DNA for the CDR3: TGTGCCAGCAGCTTAGCTGGGGCGGGAGTGGACACTGAAGCTTTCTTT. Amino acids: CASSLAGAGVDTEAFF. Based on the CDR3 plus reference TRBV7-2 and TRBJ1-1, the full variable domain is GAGVSQSPSNKVTEKGKDVELRCDPISGHTALYWYRQSLGQGLEFLIYFQGNSAPDKSGLPSDRFSAERTGGSVSTLTIQRTQQEDSAVYLCASSLAGAGVDTEAFFGQGTRLTVV.

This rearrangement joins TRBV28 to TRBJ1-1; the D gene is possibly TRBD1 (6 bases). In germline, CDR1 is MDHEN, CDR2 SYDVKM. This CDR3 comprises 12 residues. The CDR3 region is CGAGDFNTEAFF. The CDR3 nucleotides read TGTGGGGCAGGGGATTTCAACACTGAAGCTTTCTTT.

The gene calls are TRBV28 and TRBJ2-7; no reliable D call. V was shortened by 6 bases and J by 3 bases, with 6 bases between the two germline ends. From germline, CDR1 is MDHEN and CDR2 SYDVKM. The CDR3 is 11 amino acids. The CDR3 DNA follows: TGTGCCAGCAGCTCCTTCTACGAGCAGTACTTC. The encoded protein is CASSSFYEQYF.

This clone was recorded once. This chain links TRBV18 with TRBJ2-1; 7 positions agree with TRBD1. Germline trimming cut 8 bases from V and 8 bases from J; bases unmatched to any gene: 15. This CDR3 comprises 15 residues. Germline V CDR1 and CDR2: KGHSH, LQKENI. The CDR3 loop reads CASASTGTPRDEQFF. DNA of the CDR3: TGTGCCAGCGCCTCGACAGGGACACCTAGAGATGAGCAGTTCTTC.

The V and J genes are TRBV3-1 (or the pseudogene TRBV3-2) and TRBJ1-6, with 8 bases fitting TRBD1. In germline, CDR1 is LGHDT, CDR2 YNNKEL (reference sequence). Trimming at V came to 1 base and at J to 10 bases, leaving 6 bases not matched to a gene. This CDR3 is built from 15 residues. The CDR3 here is CASSQADRVSSPLHF. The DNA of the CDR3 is TGTGCCAGCAGCCAAGCGGACAGGGTATCCTCACCCCTCCACTTT.

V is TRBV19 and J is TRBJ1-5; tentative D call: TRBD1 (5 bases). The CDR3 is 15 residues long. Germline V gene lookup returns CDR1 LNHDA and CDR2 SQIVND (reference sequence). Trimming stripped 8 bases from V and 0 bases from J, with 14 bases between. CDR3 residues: CASSTHGGSNQPQHF. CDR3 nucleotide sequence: TGTGCCAGTTCGACCCATGGGGGTAGCAATCAGCCCCAGCATTTT.

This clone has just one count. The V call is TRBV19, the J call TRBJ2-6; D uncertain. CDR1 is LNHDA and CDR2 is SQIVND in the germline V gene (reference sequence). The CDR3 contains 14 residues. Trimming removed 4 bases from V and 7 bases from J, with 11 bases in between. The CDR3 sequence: CASSTGADANVLTF. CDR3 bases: TGTGCCAGTAGTACCGGAGCTGACGCCAACGTCCTGACTTTC.

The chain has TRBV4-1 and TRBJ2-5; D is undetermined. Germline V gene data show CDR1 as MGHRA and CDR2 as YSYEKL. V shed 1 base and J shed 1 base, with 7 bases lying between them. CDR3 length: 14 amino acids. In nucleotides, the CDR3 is TGCGCCAGCAGCCAAGCTTCAGCCCAAGAGACCCAGTACTTC. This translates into CASSQASAQETQYF.

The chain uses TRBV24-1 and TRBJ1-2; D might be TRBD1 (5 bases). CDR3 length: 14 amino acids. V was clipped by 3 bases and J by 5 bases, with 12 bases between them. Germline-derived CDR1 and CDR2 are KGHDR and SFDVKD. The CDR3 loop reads CATSDNRTPYGYTF. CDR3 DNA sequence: TGTGCCACCAGTGATAACCGGACACCTTATGGCTACACCTTC.

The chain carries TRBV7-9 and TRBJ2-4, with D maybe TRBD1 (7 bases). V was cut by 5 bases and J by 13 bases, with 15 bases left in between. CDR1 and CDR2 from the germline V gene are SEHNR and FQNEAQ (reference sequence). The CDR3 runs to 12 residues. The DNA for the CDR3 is TGTGCCAGCAGCCTAACGGGGGACAGACAGTACTTC. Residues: CASSLTGDRQYF.

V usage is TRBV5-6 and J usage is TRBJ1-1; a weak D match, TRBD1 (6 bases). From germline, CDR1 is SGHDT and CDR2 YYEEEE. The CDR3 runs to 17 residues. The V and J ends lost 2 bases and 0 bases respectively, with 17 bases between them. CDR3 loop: CASSFLGGSGMNTEAFF. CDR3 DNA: TGTGCCAGCAGCTTCTTGGGGGGCTCGGGTATGAACACTGAAGCTTTCTTT.

CDR3 DNA sequence: TGCGCCAGCAGCCAAGCGACAGGGAGGGTCACCGGGGAGCTGTTTTTT. It codes for CASSQATGRVTGELFF. V gene TRBV4-1 combines with J gene TRBJ2-2; D possibly matches TRBD1 or TRBD2 (7 bases each). Germline CDR1 MGHRA, CDR2 YSYEKL. V dropped 1 base and J dropped 4 bases, with 13 bases sitting between them. This CDR3 is 16 amino acids long.

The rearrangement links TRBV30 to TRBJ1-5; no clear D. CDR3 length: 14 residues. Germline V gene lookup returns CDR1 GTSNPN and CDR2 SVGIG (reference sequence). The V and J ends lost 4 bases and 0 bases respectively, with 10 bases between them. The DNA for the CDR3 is TGTGCCTGGAATGAGGGCAATAGCAATCAGCCCCAGCATTTT. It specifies CAWNEGNSNQPQHF. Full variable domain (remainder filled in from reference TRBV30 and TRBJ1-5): SQTIHQWPATLVQPVGSPLSLECTVEGTSNPNLYWYRQAAGRGLQLLFYSVGIGQISSEVPQNLSASRPQDRQFILSSKKLLLSDSGFYLCAWNEGNSNQPQHFGDGTRLSIL.

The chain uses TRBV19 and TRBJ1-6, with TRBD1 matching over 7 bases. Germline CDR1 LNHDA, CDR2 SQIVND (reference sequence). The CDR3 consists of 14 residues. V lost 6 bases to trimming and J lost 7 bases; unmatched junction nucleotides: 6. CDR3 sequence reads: CASSPGGVNSPLHF. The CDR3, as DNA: TGTGCCAGTAGCCCAGGGGGGGTCAATTCACCCCTCCACTTT.

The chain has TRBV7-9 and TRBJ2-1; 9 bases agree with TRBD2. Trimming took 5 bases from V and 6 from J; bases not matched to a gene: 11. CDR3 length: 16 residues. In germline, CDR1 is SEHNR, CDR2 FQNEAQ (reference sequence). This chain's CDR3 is CASSLLAGSSLNEQFF. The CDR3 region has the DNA TGTGCCAGCAGCCTGCTAGCGGGAAGTTCCCTCAATGAGCAGTTCTTC.

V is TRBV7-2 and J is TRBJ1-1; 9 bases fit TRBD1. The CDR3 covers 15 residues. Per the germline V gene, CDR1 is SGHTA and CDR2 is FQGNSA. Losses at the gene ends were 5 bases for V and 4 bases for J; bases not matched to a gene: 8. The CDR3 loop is CASSLMGQGGTEAFF. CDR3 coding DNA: TGTGCCAGCAGCCTTATGGGACAGGGTGGCACTGAAGCTTTCTTT.

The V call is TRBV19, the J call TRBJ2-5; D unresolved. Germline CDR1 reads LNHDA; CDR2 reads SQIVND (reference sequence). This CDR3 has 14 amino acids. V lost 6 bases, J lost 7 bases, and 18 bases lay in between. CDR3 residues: CASSPFGRPGTQYF. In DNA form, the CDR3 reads TGTGCCAGTAGCCCGTTCGGACGACCGGGGACCCAGTACTTC.

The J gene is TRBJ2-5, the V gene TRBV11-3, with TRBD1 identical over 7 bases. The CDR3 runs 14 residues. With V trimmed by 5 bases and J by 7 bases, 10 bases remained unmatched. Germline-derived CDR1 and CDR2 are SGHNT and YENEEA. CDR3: CASSPPWDRLTQYF. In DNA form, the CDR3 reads TGTGCCAGCAGCCCGCCTTGGGACAGACTGACCCAGTACTTC.

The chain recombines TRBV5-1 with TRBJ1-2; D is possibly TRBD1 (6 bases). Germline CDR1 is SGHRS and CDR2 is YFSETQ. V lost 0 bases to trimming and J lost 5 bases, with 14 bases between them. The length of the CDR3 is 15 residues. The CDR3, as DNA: TGCGCCAGCAGCTTGGCGGGGGCGGCGGATTATGGCTACACCTTC. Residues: CASSLAGAADYGYTF.

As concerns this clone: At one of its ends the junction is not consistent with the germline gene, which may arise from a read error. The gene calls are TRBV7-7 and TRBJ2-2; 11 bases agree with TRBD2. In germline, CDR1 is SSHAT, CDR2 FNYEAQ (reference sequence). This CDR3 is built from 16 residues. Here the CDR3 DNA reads TGTGCTAGCAGGCGACTAGCGGGGACGAACACCGGGGAGCTGTTTTTT. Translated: CASRRLAGTNTGELFF.